The 29 T cell receptor beta chains listed next were all sequenced from one sample in a study of CD8 T cells in Susac syndrome. The RNA input was roughly 0.45 to 1 ug, and it was reverse transcribed with random hexamers. Via MiXCR, TCRdb re-called the immunoSEQ multiplex PCR reads, giving one row per CDR3 protein. The data hold 84,000 or so distinct CDR3 sequences, with 85% to 95% observed a single time. Sequencing was carried out using CD8+ T cells from PBMCs. The receptors come from a human donor with Susac syndrome.

The gene calls are TRBV6-5 and TRBJ2-1, with D possibly matching TRBD2 (6 bases). The CDR3 length is 16 residues. Germline CDR1 and CDR2: MNHEY and SVGAGI. With 0 bases removed from V and 7 bases from J, the gap between germline ends came to 16 bases. The CDR3 bases are TGTGCCAGCAGTTACTCGCCTCCTAGCGTAACTAATGAGCAGTTCTTC. Protein sequence: CASSYSPPSVTNEQFF.

V gene TRBV5-6 combines with J gene TRBJ2-6; 7 positions match TRBD1. With 1 base clipped from V and 1 base from J, the junction kept 5 bases outside the gene matches. This CDR3 contains 17 residues. Germline-derived CDR1 and CDR2 are SGHDT and YYEEEE. CDR3 sequence (DNA): TGTGCCAGCAGCTTGCTGACAGGGTGGTCTGGGGCCAACGTCCTGACTTTC. Translated: CASSLLTGWSGANVLTF.

This clonotype was found a few times. The rearrangement links TRBV4-2 to TRBJ1-5; possible D gene TRBD1, 6 bases. Germline lookup yields CDR1 LGHNA and CDR2 YNFKEQ. Trimming left V 0 bases short and J 0 bases short, with 15 bases between. CDR3 size: 18 residues. The CDR3: CASSQEQGIAFSNQPQHF. CDR3 nucleotide sequence: TGTGCCAGCAGCCAAGAACAGGGCATTGCGTTTAGCAATCAGCCCCAGCATTTT.

The CDR3 coding sequence is TGTGCCACCAGCGGGGGAGTAGCGGGGACAGATACGCAGTATTTT. Amino acid sequence: CATSGGVAGTDTQYF. The chain links TRBV15 to TRBJ2-3; 8 bases are shared with TRBD2. Germline assignment: CDR1 LNHNV and CDR2 YYDKDF (reference sequence). This CDR3 contains 15 residues. The V segment lost 5 bases and the J segment 3 bases; nucleotides outside the gene matches: 7.

The chain links TRBV27 to TRBJ1-4, with a weak D call TRBD1 (5 bases). V was pared by 4 bases and J by 9 bases, with 15 bases between. The CDR3 totals 14 residues. From germline, CDR1 is MNHEY and CDR2 SMNVEV (reference sequence). In DNA, the CDR3 is TGTGCCAGCAGTTCGACAGCGGCCGGGAAAAAACTGTTTTTT. It encodes CASSSTAAGKKLFF.

The gene calls are TRBV27 and TRBJ2-7; 10 nucleotides match TRBD2. J was trimmed by 4 bases and V by 4 bases; bases with no gene match: 10. The germline CDR1 and CDR2 sequences are MNHEY and SMNVEV (reference sequence). This CDR3 comprises 16 residues. The CDR3 DNA follows: TGTGCCAGCAGTTCTCTAGCGGGGGCTTCCTTTTACGAGCAGTACTTC. It encodes CASSSLAGASFYEQYF.

The chain has TRBV19 and TRBJ2-1; TRBD2 matches 9 bases. Per the germline V gene, CDR1 is LNHDA and CDR2 is SQIVND (reference sequence). The CDR3 covers 19 residues. Trimming at V came to 4 bases and at J to 1 base, leaving 14 bases not matched to a gene. The CDR3 loop is CASSTPPRAAGGSYNEQFF. CDR3 sequence (DNA): TGTGCCAGTAGTACCCCCCCGAGGGCAGCGGGGGGATCCTACAATGAGCAGTTCTTC.

The rearrangement links TRBV12-3 or TRBV12-4 to TRBJ2-5; weak D call: TRBD2 (5 bases). The CDR3 extends over 13 amino acids. V dropped 1 base and J dropped 5 bases, with 8 bases sitting between them. CDR3 region: CASSLVPGETQYF. The CDR3 DNA follows: TGTGCCAGCAGTTTAGTTCCGGGGGAGACCCAGTACTTC.

The gene calls are TRBV7-9 and TRBJ2-5; TRBD1 matches 7 bases. This CDR3 is built from 16 residues. CDR1 SEHNR and CDR2 FQNEAQ come from the germline V gene (reference sequence). V was clipped by 4 bases and J by 5 bases; unmatched bases: 13. This chain's CDR3 is CASSSSGQARVETQYF. The CDR3 DNA follows: TGTGCCAGCAGCTCTTCTGGACAGGCGAGGGTGGAGACCCAGTACTTC.

The chain carries TRBV14 and TRBJ2-1; D may correspond to TRBD1 or TRBD2 (5 bases each). Trimming took 0 bases from V and 6 from J, leaving 12 bases between them. Germline values: CDR1 SGHDN, CDR2 FVKESK. There are 15 residues in the CDR3. CDR3 sequence: CASSQDLWGSNEQFF. The CDR3 nucleotides are TGTGCCAGCAGCCAAGATCTTTGGGGGTCCAATGAGCAGTTCTTC.

The V gene is TRBV7-9, the J gene TRBJ2-7; D unclear. This CDR3 has 13 residues. Germline V gives CDR1 SEHNR, CDR2 FQNEAQ (reference sequence). The V end was cut by 5 bases, the J end by 5 bases, with 13 bases between. DNA for the CDR3: TGTGCCAGCAGCCAAATACCTTTAGACGAGCAGTACTTC. Its translation: CASSQIPLDEQYF.

This chain connects TRBV25-1 to TRBJ2-5; 7 nucleotides match TRBD1. CDR1 and CDR2 from the germline V gene are MGHDK and SYGVNS. The CDR3 loop spans 15 amino acids. J gave up 5 bases and V 4 bases, and 10 bases lay outside the gene matches. CDR3: CASSGLQGRQETQYF. In nucleotides, the CDR3 is TGTGCCAGCAGTGGATTACAGGGGCGGCAGGAGACCCAGTACTTC.

This clonotype has just one count. V is TRBV6-5 and J is TRBJ2-7; D remains unclear. The CDR3 loop spans 16 amino acids. V lost 1 base to trimming and J lost 9 bases, with 22 bases between them. Germline CDR1 is MNHEY and CDR2 is SVGAGI. Here the CDR3 reads CASSYLIGEILIGQYF. The DNA for the CDR3 is TGTGCCAGCAGTTACTTGATAGGAGAAATCCTTATCGGGCAGTACTTC.

This clonotype was detected once. This sequence joins TRBV4-2 and TRBJ2-1; the match to TRBD1 covers 9 bases. Germline CDR1 and CDR2: LGHNA and YNFKEQ. The CDR3 contains 16 residues. Trimming removed 0 bases from V and 7 bases from J; junction bases left unmatched: 7. CDR3: CASSQDQTGGKNEQFF. The CDR3 nucleotides are TGTGCCAGCAGCCAAGATCAGACAGGGGGGAAAAATGAGCAGTTCTTC.

This clonotype was detected only once. This chain connects TRBV11-2 to TRBJ1-5, with 7 nucleotides matching TRBD1. Germline CDR1 is SGHAT and CDR2 is FQNNGV. The CDR3 runs 15 residues. J lost 8 bases, V lost 1 base, and 8 bases had no gene match. The CDR3 nucleotides are TGTGCCAGCAGCTTAGGGGCAGGGGGAAGTAAGCCCCAGCATTTT. This translates into CASSLGAGGSKPQHF.

This clonotype was observed a single time. The CDR3 spells CSARMAGSPEQFF. The CDR3 DNA reads as TGCAGTGCTAGAATGGCAGGGAGTCCTGAGCAGTTCTTC. The chain recombines TRBV20-1 with TRBJ2-1, with D possibly called TRBD1 or TRBD2 (5 bases each). CDR3 length: 13 residues. CDR1 is DFQATT, CDR2 SNEGSKA, per germline (reference sequence). Trimming pared 2 bases from V and 9 bases from J, leaving 14 bases between.

This chain uses TRBV4-2 with TRBJ2-7, with D tentatively TRBD2 (5 bases). The germline V gene encodes CDR1 LGHNA and CDR2 YNFKEQ. The length of the CDR3 is 14 residues. Trimming shortened V by 4 bases and J by 2 bases, and 12 bases separated the two germline ends. The CDR3 sequence is CASSLEGATYEQYF. The CDR3 DNA follows: TGTGCCAGCAGCCTAGAGGGCGCCACCTACGAGCAGTACTTC.

The V and J genes are TRBV4-3 and TRBJ1-4; weak D call: TRBD1 (6 bases). The V and J ends lost 6 bases and 0 bases respectively, with 17 bases between them. CDR3 size: 17 residues. Looked up from germline, CDR1 is LGHNA and CDR2 is YSLEER. Written as DNA, the CDR3 is TGCGCCAGCAGGCTTAACAGGGCGTCCTCAACTAATGAAAAACTGTTTTTT. This translates into CASRLNRASSTNEKLFF.

This chain links TRBV7-2 with TRBJ2-1; TRBD2 matches at 8 bases. CDR3 length: 15 amino acids. Germline CDR1 reads SGHTA; CDR2 reads FQGNSA. Germline trimming cut 4 bases from V and 4 bases from J; bases unmatched to any gene: 6. The DNA for the CDR3 is TGTGCCAGCAGCTCTACGGCGGGGGGATACAATGAGCAGTTCTTC. Encoded protein: CASSSTAGGYNEQFF.

This clonotype came up once. This rearrangement joins TRBV5-6 to TRBJ1-5, with 7 nucleotides matching TRBD1. The CDR3 contains 15 residues. The germline CDR1 and CDR2 sequences are SGHDT and YYEEEE. Losses at the gene ends were 0 bases for V and 5 bases for J; bases not matched to a gene: 5. The CDR3 loop reads CASSLAGTVYQPQHF. The CDR3 DNA reads TGTGCCAGCAGCTTGGCTGGGACAGTTTATCAGCCCCAGCATTTT.

The chain recombines TRBV7-9 with TRBJ2-4, with D possibly being TRBD2 (7 bases). The CDR3 is 16 residues long. Germline assignment: CDR1 SEHNR and CDR2 FQNEAQ (reference sequence). The ends were cut back, 3 bases at V and 2 bases at J, with 14 bases in the middle. The CDR3 reads CASSFPGGPTKNIQYF. The CDR3 bases are TGTGCCAGCAGCTTCCCGGGGGGCCCCACCAAAAACATTCAGTACTTC.

This chain connects TRBV19 to TRBJ2-7, with 12 bases lining up with TRBD2. The germline V gene encodes CDR1 LNHDA and CDR2 SQIVND (reference sequence). Trimming at V came to 6 bases and at J to 3 bases, leaving 3 bases not matched to a gene. The CDR3 consists of 14 residues. The CDR3 reads CASSRLAGDYEQYF. Written as DNA, the CDR3 is TGTGCCAGTAGCCGACTAGCGGGGGACTACGAGCAGTACTTC.

V and J are TRBV29-1 and TRBJ1-1; D unclear. The CDR3 length is 14 residues. V was pared by 0 bases and J by 7 bases, with 15 bases between. CDR1 and CDR2 from the germline V gene are SQVTM and ANQGSEA. The CDR3 region has the DNA TGCAGCGTTGAAGATCACCTCCTGAATAGTGAAGCTTTCTTT. It is translated as CSVEDHLLNSEAFF.

CDR3 region: CASSLEDRVQYF. The DNA for the CDR3 is TGTGCCAGCAGTTTAGAGGACAGGGTTCAGTACTTC. V gene TRBV12-3 or TRBV12-4 combines with J gene TRBJ2-7; 8 bases align to TRBD1. The CDR3 consists of 12 residues. J lost 10 bases, V lost 1 base, and 3 bases had no gene match.

The genes are TRBV12-3 or TRBV12-4 and TRBJ1-3; 7 nucleotides line up with TRBD1. The CDR3 contains 14 residues. V dropped 6 bases and J dropped 6; count of bases not matched to a gene: 8. Here the CDR3 DNA reads TGTGCCAGCAGCCCCGACAGGGACGAAAACACCATATATTTT. This gives the protein CASSPDRDENTIYF.

The V gene is TRBV5-6, the J gene TRBJ2-1; perhaps TRBD2 as D (6 bases). The CDR3 spans 15 residues. Trimming shortened V by 2 bases and J by 7 bases, and 16 bases separated the two germline ends. Germline V gene sequence: CDR1 SGHDT, CDR2 YYEEEE. The CDR3 DNA is TGTGCCAGCAGCTTATTACCCGGGGGTACGAATGAGCAGTTCTTC. Protein sequence: CASSLLPGGTNEQFF. Variable domain in full (rest from reference TRBV5-6 and TRBJ2-1): DAGVTQSPTHLIKTRGQQVTLRCSPKSGHDTVSWYQQALGQGPQFIFQYYEEEERQRGNFPDRFSGHQFPNYSSELNVNALLLGDSALYLCASSLLPGGTNEQFFGPGTRLTVL.

The table lists this clonotype with a few counts. The chain uses TRBV18 and TRBJ2-6, with D tentatively TRBD2 (5 bases). Per the germline V gene, CDR1 is KGHSH and CDR2 is LQKENI. This CDR3 is built from 15 residues. V lost 2 bases and J 4 bases, leaving 9 bases between the germline ends. The CDR3 DNA follows: TGTGCCAGCTCACCAACGGGGTCCGGGGCCAACGTCCTGACTTTC. Its translation: CASSPTGSGANVLTF.

V and J are TRBV3-1 and TRBJ1-5; D not resolved. The CDR3 sequence is 13 residues long. CDR1 and CDR2 from the germline V gene are LGHDT and YNNKEL (reference sequence). The germline V and J ends were trimmed by 0 bases and 5 bases, with 5 bases remaining between them. The CDR3 bases are TGTGCCAGCAGCCAAGATTCCCATCAGCCCCAGCATTTT. Translation gives CASSQDSHQPQHF.

The chain recombines TRBV3-1 with TRBJ2-1; a possible D gene is TRBD2 (6 bases). The germline V gene encodes CDR1 LGHDT and CDR2 YNNKEL (reference sequence). V lost 0 bases to trimming and J lost 9 bases, with 21 bases between them. CDR3 size: 17 residues. CDR3 in amino acids: CASSQDWAGFFGGEQFF. The CDR3 nucleotides are TGTGCCAGCAGCCAAGATTGGGCGGGATTTTTCGGCGGTGAGCAGTTCTTC.